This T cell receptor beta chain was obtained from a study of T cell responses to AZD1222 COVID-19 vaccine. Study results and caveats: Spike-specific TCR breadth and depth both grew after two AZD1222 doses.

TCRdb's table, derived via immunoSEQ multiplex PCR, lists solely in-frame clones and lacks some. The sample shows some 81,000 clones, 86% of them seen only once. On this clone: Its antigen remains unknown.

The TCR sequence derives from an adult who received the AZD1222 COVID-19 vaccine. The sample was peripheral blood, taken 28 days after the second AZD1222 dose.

The CDR3 is CASSLGPWANTEAFF. CDR3 nucleotide sequence: TGTGCCAGCAGCTTGGGTCCGTGGGCGAACACTGAAGCTTTCTTT. This sequence joins TRBV28 and TRBJ1-1; D unclear. The CDR3 is 15 amino acids. From germline, CDR1 is MDHEN and CDR2 SYDVKM. The V and J ends lost 6 bases and 1 base respectively, with 15 bases between them.